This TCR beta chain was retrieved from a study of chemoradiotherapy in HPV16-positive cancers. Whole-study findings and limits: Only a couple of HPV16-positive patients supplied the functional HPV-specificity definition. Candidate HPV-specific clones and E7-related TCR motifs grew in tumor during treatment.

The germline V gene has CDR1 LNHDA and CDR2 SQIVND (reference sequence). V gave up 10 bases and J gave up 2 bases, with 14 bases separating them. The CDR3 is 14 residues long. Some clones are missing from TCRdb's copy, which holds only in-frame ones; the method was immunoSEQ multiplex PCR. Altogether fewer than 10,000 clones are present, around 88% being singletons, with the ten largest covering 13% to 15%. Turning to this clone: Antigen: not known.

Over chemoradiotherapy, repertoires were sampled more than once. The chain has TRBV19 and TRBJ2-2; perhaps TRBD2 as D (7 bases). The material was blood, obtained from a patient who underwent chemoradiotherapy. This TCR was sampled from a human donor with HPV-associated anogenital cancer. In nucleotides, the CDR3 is TGTGCCACCGGACTAGGGGGAAACACCGGGGAGCTGTTTTTT. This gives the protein CATGLGGNTGELFF.